Given below is one TCR beta chain in context. What antigen it recognizes has not been identified. No base qualities exist here, and no much larger clone lies one base off it. Patients with autoimmune disease history or receiving systemic immunosuppression were excluded from the trial. Peripheral blood for TCR sequencing was drawn from every dose cohort at baseline, at cycle 4 day 1 and at cycle 7 day 1. The samples were drawn from a first-in-human, open-label, multicenter phase I dose-escalation trial of ivuxolimab. Adults with locally advanced or metastatic melanoma, renal cell carcinoma, hepatocellular carcinoma or head and neck squamous cell carcinoma were enrolled in the trial. Before TCR sequencing, CD4+ and CD8+ T cells were separately sorted from peripheral blood. Relative to germline, V is 5 bases shorter and J is 5 bases shorter, with 12 bases between their ends. CDR1 and CDR2 (SGHVS, FQNEAQ) derive from the germline V gene. The CDR3 contains 14 residues, cysteine and phenylalanine counted. Of all the DNA, just the CDR3 is kept, 42 bases in frame from base 1.

The source of the sample is a study of OX40 agonist ivuxolimab in advanced cancers. Describing the broader study: The costimulatory receptor OX40 (CD134) was targeted by ivuxolimab, a fully human IgG2 agonistic monoclonal antibody. Intravenous ivuxolimab was administered to patients every 2 weeks at six dose levels: 0.01, 0.1, 0.3, 1.5, 3 and 10 mg/kg. Among the roughly 50 dose-escalation patients, about 20 had hepatocellular carcinoma, roughly 15 melanoma, 9 renal cell carcinoma and 9 head and neck cancer. The dose-escalation cohort was roughly 80% male with a mean age of roughly 62 years, ranging from about 23 to 85. Prior anti-PD-1, anti-PD-L1 or anti-CTLA-4 therapy was permitted, and checkpoint inhibitors had been received by about 37% of dose-escalation patients. Partial responses occurred in three dose-escalation patients, of whom one had hepatocellular carcinoma and two had cutaneous melanoma. The point of sequencing TCRbeta in the periphery was to test whether ivuxolimab changed TCR sequence diversity and drove clonal T-cell expansion. The monotherapy dose-escalation portion (N ≈ 57 patients) of the phase I ivuxolimab trial is reported in the paper.

Genomic DNA was isolated from the sorted cells so that the TCRbeta CDR3 region could be sequenced. TCRbeta CDR3 regions were sequenced using the immunoSEQ Assay. TCRdb re-hosts the immuneACCESS table, in-frame sequences only. Its copies lack some clones; in the studies checked, an unresolved V gene accounts for under half of them, and the cause for the rest is not known. The sample contains tens of thousands of clones, 80% to 90% of them found a single time. The leading ten clones occupy 10% to 15% of the sample. The paper as a whole reports these results and caveats: After ivuxolimab, expanded clones were on average more numerous among CD8+ T cells than among CD4+ T cells. Partial responders in the 0.1-3.0 mg/kg groups had among the lowest normalized peripheral clonal expansion, especially among CD8+ T cells. At doses of 0.1 to 3.0 mg/kg, clonal expansion of both CD4+ and CD8+ T cells in blood was seen between baseline and week 6. Low levels of normalized T-cell clonal expansion were also seen in some patients who did not respond. The antigen specificity of the clonally expanded peripheral T cells was not determined.

The TCR comes from an adult with an advanced solid tumor such as melanoma, head and neck, liver or kidney cancer. Material: CD4+ or CD8+ T cells sorted from blood, obtained in a trial of the OX40 agonist ivuxolimab. Recombination connected TRBV7-8 to TRBJ2-2, with the D gene not clear enough to name. The sequence in DNA is TGTGCCAGCAGCCGACCCCTAGAAACCGGGGAGCTGTTTTTT. Its protein product is CASSRPLETGELFF.